This T cell receptor beta chain was found in a study of technical replicates of blood from a handful of donors. Germline V gives CDR1 MNHEY, CDR2 SVGAGI. The CDR3 contains 15 residues. The V and J ends lost 7 bases and 5 bases, in that order; junction bases with no gene match: 11. Data came from immunoSEQ multiplex PCR; TCRdb stores just in-frame clones and leaves some out. The sample has 95,000 to 100,000 clones, 96% seen once. Material: T cells isolated from PBMCs. The source of this sequence is a human donor in good health. The gene calls are TRBV6-5 and TRBJ2-1, with 7 nucleotides matching TRBD1. The CDR3 coding sequence is TGTGCCAGCAATACCGGGACAGACCTTAACAATGAGCAGTTCTTC. Protein: CASNTGTDLNNEQFF.